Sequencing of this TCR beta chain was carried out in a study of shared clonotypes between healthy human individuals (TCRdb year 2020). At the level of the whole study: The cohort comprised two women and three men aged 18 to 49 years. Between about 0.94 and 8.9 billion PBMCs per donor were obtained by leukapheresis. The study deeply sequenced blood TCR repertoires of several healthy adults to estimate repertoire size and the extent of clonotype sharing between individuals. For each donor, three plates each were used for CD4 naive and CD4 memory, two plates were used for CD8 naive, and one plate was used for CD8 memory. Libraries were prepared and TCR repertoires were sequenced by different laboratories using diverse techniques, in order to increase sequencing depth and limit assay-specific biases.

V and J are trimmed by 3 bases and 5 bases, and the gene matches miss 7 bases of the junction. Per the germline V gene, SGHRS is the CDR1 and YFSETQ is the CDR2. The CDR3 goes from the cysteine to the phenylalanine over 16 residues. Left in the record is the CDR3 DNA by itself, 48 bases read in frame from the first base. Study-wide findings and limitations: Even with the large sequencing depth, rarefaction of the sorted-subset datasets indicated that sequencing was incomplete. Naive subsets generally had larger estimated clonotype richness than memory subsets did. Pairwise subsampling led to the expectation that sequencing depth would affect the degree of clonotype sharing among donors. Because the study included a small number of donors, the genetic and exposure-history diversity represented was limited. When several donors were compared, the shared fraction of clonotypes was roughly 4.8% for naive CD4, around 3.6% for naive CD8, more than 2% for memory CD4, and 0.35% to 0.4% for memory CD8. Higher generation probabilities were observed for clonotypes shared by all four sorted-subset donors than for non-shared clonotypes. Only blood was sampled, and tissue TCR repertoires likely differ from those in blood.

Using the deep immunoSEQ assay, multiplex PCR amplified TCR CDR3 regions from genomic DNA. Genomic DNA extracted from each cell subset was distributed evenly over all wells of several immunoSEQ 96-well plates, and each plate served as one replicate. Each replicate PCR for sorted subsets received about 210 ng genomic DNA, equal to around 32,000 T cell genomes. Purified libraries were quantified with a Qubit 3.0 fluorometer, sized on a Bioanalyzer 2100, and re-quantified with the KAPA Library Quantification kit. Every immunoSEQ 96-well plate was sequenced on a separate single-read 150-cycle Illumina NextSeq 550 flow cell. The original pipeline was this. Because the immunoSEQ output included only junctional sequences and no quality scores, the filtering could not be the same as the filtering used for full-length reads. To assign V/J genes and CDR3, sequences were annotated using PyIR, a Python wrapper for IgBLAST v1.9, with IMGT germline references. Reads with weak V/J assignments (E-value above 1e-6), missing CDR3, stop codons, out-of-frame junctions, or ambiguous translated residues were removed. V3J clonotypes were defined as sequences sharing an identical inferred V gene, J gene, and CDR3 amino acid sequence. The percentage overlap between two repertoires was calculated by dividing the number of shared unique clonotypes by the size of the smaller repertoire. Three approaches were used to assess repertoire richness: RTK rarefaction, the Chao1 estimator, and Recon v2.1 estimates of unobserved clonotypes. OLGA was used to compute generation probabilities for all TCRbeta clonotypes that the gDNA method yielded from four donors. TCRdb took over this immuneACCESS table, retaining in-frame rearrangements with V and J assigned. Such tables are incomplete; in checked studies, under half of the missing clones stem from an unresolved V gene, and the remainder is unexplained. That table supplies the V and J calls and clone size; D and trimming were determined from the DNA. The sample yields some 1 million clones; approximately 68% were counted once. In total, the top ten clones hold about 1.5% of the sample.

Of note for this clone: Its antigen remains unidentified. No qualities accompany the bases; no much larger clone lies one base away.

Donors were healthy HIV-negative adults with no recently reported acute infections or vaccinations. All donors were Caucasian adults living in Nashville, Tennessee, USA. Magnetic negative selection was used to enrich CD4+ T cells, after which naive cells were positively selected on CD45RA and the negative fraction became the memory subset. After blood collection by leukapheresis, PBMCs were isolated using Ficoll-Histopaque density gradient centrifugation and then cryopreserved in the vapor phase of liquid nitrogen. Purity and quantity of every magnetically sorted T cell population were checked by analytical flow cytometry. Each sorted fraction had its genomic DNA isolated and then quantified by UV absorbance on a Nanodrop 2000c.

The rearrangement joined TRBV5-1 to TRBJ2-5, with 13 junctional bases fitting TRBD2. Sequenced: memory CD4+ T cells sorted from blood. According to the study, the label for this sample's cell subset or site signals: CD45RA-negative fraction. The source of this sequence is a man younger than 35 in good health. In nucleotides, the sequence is TGCGCCAGCAGCTCCGGGACTAGCGGGACGGGGGAGACCCAGTACTTC. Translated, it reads CASSSGTSGTGETQYF.